The T cell receptor beta chain under discussion was sequenced for a study of siplizumab effects on memory and regulatory T cells (dated by TCRdb to the late 2010s). The study in broad terms: The study looked at the effect of siplizumab, an anti-CD2 antibody, on alloreactive T-cell subsets in allogeneic mixed lymphocyte reactions made from human PBMCs.

TCRbeta CDR3 sequencing was performed on sorted unstimulated T cells and on proliferating T cells recovered from mixed lymphocyte reactions. Fresh whole blood from nine to eleven HLA-typed healthy donors was used to isolate PBMCs. V loses 6 bases of germline sequence and J loses 3 bases, and the interval between the two ends is 15 bases. From a lookup of the germline V gene (reference sequence), CDR1 and CDR2 are MNHNY and SVGAGI. There are 14 amino acids in the CDR3, from cysteine to phenylalanine inclusive. CDR3 DNA only is kept here, 42 bases in frame from base 1. The library was produced with the immunoSEQ multiplex PCR assay. Roughly 100,000 TCR templates per sample were assayed by the deep sequencing platform. Genomic DNA extracted from sorted T cells was the material used for TCRbeta CDR3 sequencing. Per the original workflow: The R programming language was used for clonal analysis of the TCRbeta CDR3 data. Alloreactive CD4+ and CD8+ clones were defined by comparing unstimulated samples with post-reaction CFSE-low samples. Regulatory or non-regulatory origin of alloreactive CD4+ clones was assigned by matching sequences to the sorted unstimulated Treg and non-Treg repertoires. In TCRdb, the immuneACCESS table is reduced to in-frame sequences with V and J assigned. These tables do not hold every clone; where another copy was compared, an unresolved V gene accounts for under half, and the others remain unexplained. The V and J calls and clone size come from that table; D and trimming were worked out from the DNA. This sample comprises about 120,000 clones, roughly 92% of them detected only once. 1.3% of the sample rests with the top ten.

The research as a whole found: Greater diversity appeared to be present in unstimulated naive T cells than in memory T cells, and a substantial contribution to the alloresponse seemed to be made by naive cells. Siplizumab significantly reduced the cumulative frequency of alloreactive sequences traceable to unstimulated CD4+ memory T cells. No functional confirmation was obtained for the suppressive function of proliferating Tregs from siplizumab cultures. Because sequences at frequencies below about 10^-5 were poorly captured, only a minor fraction of alloreactive clones could be mapped back to unstimulated subsets. Among mappable alloreactive CD4+ clones, an average Treg-derived fraction of about 70% was observed with siplizumab, compared with roughly 27% in control reactions. About 75-96% of proliferating CD4+ or CD8+ clones could not be given a naive or memory phenotype.

About this clone: Its antigen is unknown. The sample holds no much larger clone one base away, and base qualities are not on file.

This receptor chain uses TRBV6-6 and TRBJ2-7, with no confidently assigned D gene. This receptor was obtained from a human donor in good health. The specimen was CD4+ T cells sorted from blood. The CDR3 amino acid sequence is: CASRRFDGFYEQYF. The DNA is TGTGCCAGCAGGAGATTCGACGGGTTCTACGAGCAGTACTTC.